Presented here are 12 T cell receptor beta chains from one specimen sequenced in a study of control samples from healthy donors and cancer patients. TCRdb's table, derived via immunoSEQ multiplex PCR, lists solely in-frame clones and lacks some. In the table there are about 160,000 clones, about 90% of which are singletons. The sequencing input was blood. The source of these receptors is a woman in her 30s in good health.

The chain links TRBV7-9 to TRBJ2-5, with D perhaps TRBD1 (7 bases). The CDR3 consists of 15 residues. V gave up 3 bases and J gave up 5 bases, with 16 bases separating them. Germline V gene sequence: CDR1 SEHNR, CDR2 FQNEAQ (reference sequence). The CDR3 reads CASSLRRQGGETQYF. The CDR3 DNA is TGTGCCAGCAGCTTGAGGCGACAGGGAGGCGAGACCCAGTACTTC.

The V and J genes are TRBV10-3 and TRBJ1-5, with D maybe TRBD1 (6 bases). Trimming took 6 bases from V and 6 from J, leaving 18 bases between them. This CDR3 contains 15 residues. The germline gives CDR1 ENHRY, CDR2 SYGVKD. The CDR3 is CAIRGEGPRGQPQHF. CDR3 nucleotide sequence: TGTGCCATCAGGGGGGAGGGGCCCAGGGGTCAGCCCCAGCATTTT.

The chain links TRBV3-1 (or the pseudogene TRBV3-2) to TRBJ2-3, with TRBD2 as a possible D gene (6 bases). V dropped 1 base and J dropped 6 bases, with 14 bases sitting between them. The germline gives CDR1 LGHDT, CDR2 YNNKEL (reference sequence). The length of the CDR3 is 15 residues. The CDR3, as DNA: TGTGCCAGCAGCCAAGGGCGGGGCGGATGGGATACGCAGTATTTT. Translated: CASSQGRGGWDTQYF.

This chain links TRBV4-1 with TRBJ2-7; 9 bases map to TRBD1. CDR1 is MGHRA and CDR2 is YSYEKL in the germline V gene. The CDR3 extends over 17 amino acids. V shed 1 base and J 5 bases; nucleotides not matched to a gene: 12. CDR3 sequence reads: CASSQGPGQGGTHEQYF. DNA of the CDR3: TGCGCCAGCAGCCAAGGTCCGGGACAGGGTGGAACCCACGAGCAGTACTTC.

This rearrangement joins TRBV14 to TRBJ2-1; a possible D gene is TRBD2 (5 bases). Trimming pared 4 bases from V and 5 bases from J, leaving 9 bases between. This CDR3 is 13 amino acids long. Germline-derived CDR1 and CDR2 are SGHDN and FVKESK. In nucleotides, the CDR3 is TGTGCCAGCAGCCTCGCCGGGGACAATGAGCAGTTCTTC. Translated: CASSLAGDNEQFF.

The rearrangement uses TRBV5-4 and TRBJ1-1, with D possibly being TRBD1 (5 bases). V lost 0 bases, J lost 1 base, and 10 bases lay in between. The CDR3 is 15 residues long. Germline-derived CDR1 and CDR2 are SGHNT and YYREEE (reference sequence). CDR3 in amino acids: CASSLGAGTNTEAFF. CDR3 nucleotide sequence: TGTGCCAGCAGCTTGGGAGCGGGGACGAACACTGAAGCTTTCTTT.

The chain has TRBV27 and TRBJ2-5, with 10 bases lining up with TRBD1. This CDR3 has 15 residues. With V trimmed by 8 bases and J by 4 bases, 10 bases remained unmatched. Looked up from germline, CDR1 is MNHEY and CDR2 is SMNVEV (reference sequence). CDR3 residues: CASGPGQGSGETQYF. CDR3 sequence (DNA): TGTGCCAGCGGTCCGGGACAGGGGAGCGGAGAGACCCAGTACTTC.

CDR3 bases: TGCAGCGTTGAAGTTGGGACAGGGGGCAATGAGCAGTTCTTC. Translated, it gives CSVEVGTGGNEQFF. The V and J genes are TRBV29-1 and TRBJ2-1, with 11 positions matching TRBD1. This CDR3 comprises 14 residues. Germline values: CDR1 SQVTM, CDR2 ANQGSEA. V was pared by 1 base and J by 6 bases, with 2 bases of the junction left unmatched.

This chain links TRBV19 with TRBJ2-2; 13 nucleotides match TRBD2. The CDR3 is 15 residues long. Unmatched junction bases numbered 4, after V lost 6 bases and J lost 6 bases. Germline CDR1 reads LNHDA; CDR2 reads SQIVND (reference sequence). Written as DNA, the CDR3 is TGTGCCAGTAGCGGACTAGCGGGAGCTCCCGGGGAGCTGTTTTTT. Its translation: CASSGLAGAPGELFF.

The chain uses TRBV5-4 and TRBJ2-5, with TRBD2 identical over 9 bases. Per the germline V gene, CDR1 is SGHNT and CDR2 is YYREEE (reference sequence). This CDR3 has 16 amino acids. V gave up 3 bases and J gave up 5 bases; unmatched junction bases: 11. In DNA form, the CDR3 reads TGTGCCAGCAGCTCCGAGGTTAGCGGGAGTGTGGAGACCCAGTACTTC. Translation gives CASSSEVSGSVETQYF.

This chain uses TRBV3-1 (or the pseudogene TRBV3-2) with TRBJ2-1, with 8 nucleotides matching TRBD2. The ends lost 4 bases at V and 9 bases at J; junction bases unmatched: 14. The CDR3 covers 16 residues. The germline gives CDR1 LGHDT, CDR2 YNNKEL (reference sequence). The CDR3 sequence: CASSPRGGGRRIEQFF. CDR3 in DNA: TGTGCCAGCAGCCCCAGGGGTGGCGGGAGGAGGATTGAGCAGTTCTTC.

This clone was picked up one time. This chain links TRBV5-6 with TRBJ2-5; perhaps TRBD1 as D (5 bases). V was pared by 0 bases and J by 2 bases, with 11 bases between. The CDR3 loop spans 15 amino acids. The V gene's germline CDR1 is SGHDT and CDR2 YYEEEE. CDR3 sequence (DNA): TGTGCCAGCAGCTTGGTGGGCGGACATCAAGAGACCCAGTACTTC. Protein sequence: CASSLVGGHQETQYF.